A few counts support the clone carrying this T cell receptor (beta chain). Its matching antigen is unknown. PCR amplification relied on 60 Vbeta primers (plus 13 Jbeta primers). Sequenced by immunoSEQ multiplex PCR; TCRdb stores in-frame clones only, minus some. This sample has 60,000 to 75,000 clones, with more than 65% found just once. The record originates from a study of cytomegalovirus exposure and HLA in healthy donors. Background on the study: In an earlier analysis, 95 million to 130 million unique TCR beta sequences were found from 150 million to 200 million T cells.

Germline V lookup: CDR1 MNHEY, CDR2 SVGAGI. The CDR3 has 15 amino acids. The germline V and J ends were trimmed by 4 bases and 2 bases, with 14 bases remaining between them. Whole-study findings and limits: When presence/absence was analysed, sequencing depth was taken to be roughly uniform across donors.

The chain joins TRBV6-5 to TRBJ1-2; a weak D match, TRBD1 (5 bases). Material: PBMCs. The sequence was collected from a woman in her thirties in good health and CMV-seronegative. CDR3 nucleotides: TGTGCCAGCAGTTTAAACAGGCCACCCAACTATGGCTACACCTTC. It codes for CASSLNRPPNYGYTF.